This T cell receptor (beta chain) was documented in a study of response to subunit inactivated influenza vaccine. Germline CDR1 reads SGHTA; CDR2 reads FQGTGA. The CDR3 consists of 16 residues. This clonotype was found many times. An end of the junction differs from the germline gene, which may be a read error. TCRdb itself ran the RT-PCR reads through MiXCR, one entry per CDR3 protein. There are 750,000 to 850,000 distinct CDR3 sequences in the sample; 15% to 20% occur only once, and about 11% lies in the top ten. Source: PBMCs from blood, taken roughly 5 days after vaccination. This TCR was recovered from a man aged 50 to 60 who received an inactivated influenza vaccine. The chain employs TRBV7-3 and TRBJ2-2, with TRBD1 matching 8 bases. This CDR3 reads CASSLTGTGDTGELFF. The DNA of the CDR3 is TGTGCCAGCAGCCTAACCGGGACAGGAGACACCGGGGAGCTGTTTTTT.